The clone carrying this T cell receptor beta chain has a count of ten or more. Its antigen remains unknown. Amplified TCR beta CDR3 regions came from RNA transcripts. Carried out on the TCR CDR3, a first-round RT-PCR used the HTBI primer set. TCRdb reanalysed the multiplex PCR reads using MiXCR and keeps one entry per CDR3 protein. The table lists 600,000 to 900,000 distinct CDR3 sequences, about a sixth of them singletons. Patients were excluded because of uncontrolled infection, other autoimmune disease, pregnancy or lactation. The V gene lost 3 bases and the J gene lost 3 bases, with 11 bases spanning the gap. There are 14 residues in the CDR3. Germline CDR1 and CDR2: SNHLY and FYNNEI. The data stem from a study of T cells in Graves' hyperthyroidism and ophthalmopathy. Whole-study results and caveats: Most thyroid clonotypes with frequency above 0.001 were detected in blood.

The V and J genes are TRBV2 and TRBJ2-5; D is unclear. Sequenced input: blood. The origin of this receptor is a man between 18 and 35 years old with Graves' hyperthyroidism. CDR3 region: CASSDLGSEETQYF. The CDR3 DNA is TGTGCCAGCAGTGACTTGGGTTCGGAAGAGACCCAGTACTTC.